These 5 T cell receptor beta chains were sequenced from one sample in a study of blood T cell repertoires in COVID-19. The assay was immunoSEQ multiplex PCR, and TCRdb's table has in-frame clones only and misses some. This table holds over 150,000 clones, about 80% found once. Source material: PBMCs or T cells enriched from blood (not recorded which). These receptors originate from a woman aged 70-85 years in a cohort exposed to, infected with or recovered from COVID-19 (not recorded which).

This chain links TRBV18 with TRBJ1-1; D unresolved. Trimming took off 6 bases at V and 3 bases at J, with 14 bases between the two ends. The CDR3 has 14 residues. Germline CDR1 KGHSH, CDR2 LQKENI. CDR3 sequence: CASSQIHGDTEAFF. The CDR3 nucleotides are TGTGCCAGCTCCCAAATCCACGGGGACACTGAAGCTTTCTTT.

This rearrangement joins TRBV7-9 to TRBJ1-3; D is undetermined. The CDR3 sequence is 15 residues long. Between the trimmed V and J ends, which lost 2 bases and 6 bases, there was a span of 14 bases. The germline CDR1 and CDR2 sequences are SEHNR and FQNEAQ (reference sequence). The CDR3 coding sequence is TGTGCCAGCAGCTTATCGAGGGTTATCGCAAACACCATATATTTT. It is translated as CASSLSRVIANTIYF.

The chain combines TRBV11-2 with TRBJ2-5; D is possibly TRBD1 (5 bases). The V and J ends lost 5 bases and 2 bases respectively, with 12 bases between them. The length of the CDR3 is 14 residues. Germline CDR1 reads SGHAT; CDR2 reads FQNNGV. The CDR3 here is CASSLGAYQETQYF. CDR3 coding DNA: TGTGCCAGCAGCCTTGGGGCATATCAAGAGACCCAGTACTTC.

The chain links TRBV28 to TRBJ1-1; D is possibly TRBD1 (6 bases). In germline, CDR1 is MDHEN, CDR2 SYDVKM. Between the trimmed V and J ends, which lost 2 bases and 10 bases, there was a span of 20 bases. This CDR3 contains 15 residues. The CDR3 here is CASSLTLGAHPPAFF. CDR3 coding DNA: TGTGCCAGCAGTTTAACCCTGGGGGCCCACCCGCCAGCTTTCTTT.

The chain employs TRBV12-3 or TRBV12-4 and TRBJ2-1; D gene uncertain. Trimming cost V 6 bases and J 6 bases, with 9 bases left between them. This CDR3 is built from 12 residues. The DNA of the CDR3 is TGTGCCAGCAGCTCTTCGGTCAATGAGCAGTTCTTC. Translating it yields CASSSSVNEQFF.